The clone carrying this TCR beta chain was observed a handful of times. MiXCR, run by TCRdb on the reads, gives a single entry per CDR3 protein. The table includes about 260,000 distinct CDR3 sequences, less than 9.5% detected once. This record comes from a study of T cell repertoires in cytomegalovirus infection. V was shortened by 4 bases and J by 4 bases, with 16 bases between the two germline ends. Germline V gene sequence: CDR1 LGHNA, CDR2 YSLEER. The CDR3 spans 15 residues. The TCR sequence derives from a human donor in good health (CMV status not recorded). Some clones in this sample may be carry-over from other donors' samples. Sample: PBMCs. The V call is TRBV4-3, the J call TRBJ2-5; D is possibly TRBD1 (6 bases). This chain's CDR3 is CASSLYAGAGETQYF. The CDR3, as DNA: TGCGCCAGCAGCCTATATGCAGGGGCAGGAGAGACCCAGTACTTC.